These 23 T cell receptor beta chains originate from one sample sequenced in a study of blood T cell repertoires in COVID-19. The data were produced by immunoSEQ multiplex PCR, yet TCRdb's version contains in-frame clones alone and is incomplete. The profile shows roughly 300,000 clones, just over 90% of them singletons. The sequenced material came from PBMCs or T cells enriched from blood (not recorded which). The receptor set was obtained from a woman between 40 and 55 years old with acute COVID-19.

This chain connects TRBV28 to TRBJ1-3, with 12 positions matching TRBD1. J was trimmed by 8 bases and V by 6 bases; bases with no gene match: 5. The CDR3 loop spans 14 amino acids. CDR1 and CDR2 from the germline V gene are MDHEN and SYDVKM. CDR3 in amino acids: CASSSGQGADTIYF. Here the CDR3 DNA reads TGTGCCAGCAGCTCGGGACAGGGGGCTGACACCATATATTTT.

The DNA for the CDR3 is TGCGCCAGCAGCTTGCGGAGCGGGGGCCGAGTTTACAATGAGCAGTTCTTC. Encoded protein: CASSLRSGGRVYNEQFF. V usage is TRBV5-1 and J usage is TRBJ2-1; 8 nucleotides align to TRBD2. CDR3 length equals 17 residues. Per germline, CDR1 SGHRS and CDR2 YFSETQ. V shed 1 base and J 4 bases; nucleotides not matched to a gene: 10.

This clone was recorded once. J is TRBJ2-1 and V is TRBV18, with 9 bases fitting TRBD2. The CDR3 sequence is 16 residues long. Germline V gene data show CDR1 as KGHSH and CDR2 as LQKENI. Trimming removed 1 base from V and 5 bases from J; junction bases left unmatched: 6. The CDR3 DNA reads TGTGCCAGCTCACCACGGAGGACTAGCGAAAACAATGAGCAGTTCTTC. Protein sequence: CASSPRRTSENNEQFF.

This clone was seen just once. The V call is TRBV6-5, the J call TRBJ2-5, with D perhaps TRBD2 (6 bases). Trimming shortened V by 6 bases and J by 5 bases, and 16 bases separated the two germline ends. The CDR3 consists of 14 residues. Germline lookup yields CDR1 MNHEY and CDR2 SVGAGI. Here the CDR3 DNA reads TGTGCCAGCAGCGATGCCTCCCTAGCGGAGACCCAGTACTTC. Translating gives CASSDASLAETQYF.

The J gene is TRBJ1-6, the V gene TRBV15; the D gene is possibly TRBD1 (5 bases). The V gene lost 9 bases and the J gene lost 6 bases, with 18 bases spanning the gap. The CDR3 contains 15 residues. Germline-derived CDR1 and CDR2 are LNHNV and YYDKDF (reference sequence). CDR3 protein: CATRRGRELNSPLHF. CDR3 DNA: TGTGCCACACGAAGGGGAAGGGAACTTAATTCACCCCTCCACTTT.

This chain connects TRBV9 to TRBJ1-2; the match to TRBD1 covers 9 bases. CDR1 and CDR2 from the germline V gene are SGDLS and YYNGEE. The CDR3 contains 16 residues. The V gene end was trimmed by 3 bases and the J gene end by 6 bases; junction bases not matched to a gene: 12. This chain's CDR3 is CASSGFRDRDFHGYTF. CDR3 nucleotides: TGTGCCAGCAGCGGCTTCCGGGACAGGGATTTTCATGGCTACACCTTC.

The chain carries TRBV13 and TRBJ1-1, with a possible D match to TRBD1 (6 bases). The CDR3 extends over 14 amino acids. The germline V and J ends were trimmed by 7 bases and 1 base, with 13 bases remaining between them. Germline assignment: CDR1 PRHDT and CDR2 FYEKMQ (reference sequence). The DNA for the CDR3 is TGTGCCAGCACTGTCGAGACAGGGAACACTGAAGCTTTCTTT. Protein sequence: CASTVETGNTEAFF.

V and J are TRBV18 and TRBJ1-5, with 7 positions matching TRBD1. The CDR3 sequence is 15 residues long. Germline V gene data show CDR1 as KGHSH and CDR2 as LQKENI. Unmatched junction bases numbered 9, after V lost 6 bases and J lost 4 bases. CDR3 in DNA: TGTGCCAGCTCGCCTGGGACAGCCTCAAATCAGCCCCAGCATTTT. It is translated as CASSPGTASNQPQHF.

This chain joins TRBV11-3 and TRBJ2-1; 7 nucleotides agree with TRBD1. CDR1 and CDR2 from the germline V gene are SGHNT and YENEEA. The CDR3 spans 15 residues. With 5 bases clipped from V and 5 bases from J, the junction kept 9 bases outside the gene matches. In DNA form, the CDR3 reads TGTGCCAGCAGCCTTAACAGGGGAACCGACAATGAGCAGTTCTTC. Its translation is CASSLNRGTDNEQFF.

V and J are TRBV5-1 and TRBJ2-7; D call uncertain. V was cut by 5 bases and J by 4 bases, with 13 bases left in between. Germline V lookup: CDR1 SGHRS, CDR2 YFSETQ. The CDR3 extends over 13 amino acids. The CDR3 region has the DNA TGCGCCAGCAGGGCAGGTTCCCCTTACGAGCAGTACTTC. Encoded protein: CASRAGSPYEQYF.

The CDR3 bases are TGCAGCGGGACGACAGGGGCAAGGGACACTGAAGCTTTCTTT. Encoded protein: CSGTTGARDTEAFF. The V gene is TRBV29-1, the J gene TRBJ1-1; 8 bases map to TRBD1. Trimming at V came to 7 bases and at J to 3 bases, leaving 10 bases not matched to a gene. The CDR3 has 14 amino acids. Germline V lookup: CDR1 SQVTM, CDR2 ANQGSEA.

The chain joins TRBV19 to TRBJ2-1; 11 bases line up with TRBD2. V was clipped by 7 bases and J by 4 bases; unmatched bases: 6. Germline CDR1 LNHDA, CDR2 SQIVND (reference sequence). CDR3 length: 15 residues. Here the CDR3 reads CASKITSGGYNEQFF. The CDR3 bases are TGTGCCAGTAAAATAACTAGCGGGGGATACAATGAGCAGTTCTTC.

V and J are TRBV5-5 and TRBJ2-1, with 10 bases matching TRBD2. With V trimmed by 4 bases and J by 7 bases, 8 bases remained unmatched. This CDR3 has 15 residues. The germline V gene encodes CDR1 SGHKS and CDR2 YYEKEE (reference sequence). The chain's CDR3 is CASSQGTSGANEQFF. The CDR3, as DNA: TGTGCCAGCAGCCAGGGTACTAGCGGGGCTAATGAGCAGTTCTTC.

The chain joins TRBV9 to TRBJ2-6; maybe TRBD1 (5 bases). Germline values: CDR1 SGDLS, CDR2 YYNGEE. The CDR3 spans 17 residues. V lost 2 bases and J lost 0, with 12 bases in between. The CDR3, as DNA: TGTGCCAGCAGCGTCACAGGATTAAGCTCTGGGGCCAACGTCCTGACTTTC. It specifies CASSVTGLSSGANVLTF.

The chain has TRBV5-4 and TRBJ2-3; TRBD2 agrees at 12 bases. The J segment lost 4 bases and the V segment lost 4 bases, leaving 7 bases of the junction unmatched. Germline CDR1 is SGHNT and CDR2 is YYREEE (reference sequence). The CDR3 sequence is 16 residues long. In DNA form, the CDR3 reads TGTGCCAGCAGCCCGATGACTAGCGGGAGTTCAGATACGCAGTATTTT. Protein product: CASSPMTSGSSDTQYF.

The chain uses TRBV27 and TRBJ1-2; D not certain. Germline values: CDR1 MNHEY, CDR2 SMNVEV (reference sequence). This CDR3 comprises 16 residues. V lost 6 bases and J lost 1, with 18 bases in between. CDR3 DNA sequence: TGTGCCAGCAGCCTTACCCCACGAGGCGGTAACTATGGCTACACCTTC. It translates to CASSLTPRGGNYGYTF.

The rearrangement links TRBV15 to TRBJ1-2, with 7 bases matching TRBD1. Germline V gene lookup returns CDR1 LNHNV and CDR2 YYDKDF (reference sequence). CDR3 length: 14 amino acids. V dropped 2 bases and J dropped 8; count of bases not matched to a gene: 8. The CDR3 protein is CATSRNRGREGYTF. The CDR3 DNA follows: TGTGCCACCAGCAGAAACAGGGGCCGAGAGGGCTACACCTTC.

The rearrangement uses TRBV6-5 and TRBJ1-6; tentative D call: TRBD1 (5 bases). V shed 7 bases and J shed 7 bases, with 14 bases lying between them. Germline values: CDR1 MNHEY, CDR2 SVGAGI. The CDR3 totals 14 residues. The CDR3 sequence is CASNGHKSNSPLHF. DNA for the CDR3: TGTGCCAGCAACGGACACAAATCAAATTCACCCCTCCACTTT.

The chain couples TRBV6-5 to TRBJ1-2; 7 nucleotides line up with TRBD1. This CDR3 is built from 16 residues. Unmatched junction bases numbered 13, after V lost 1 base and J lost 8 bases. Germline lookup yields CDR1 MNHEY and CDR2 SVGAGI. The chain's CDR3 is CASSYLLVEGARGYTF. CDR3 DNA sequence: TGTGCCAGCAGTTACTTACTAGTAGAGGGGGCGCGGGGCTACACCTTC.

The J gene is TRBJ1-1, the V gene TRBV29-1; 8 bases match TRBD1. V shed 7 bases, J shed 6 bases, and the junction held 16 bases outside the gene matches. The germline V gene has CDR1 SQVTM and CDR2 ANQGSEA. This CDR3 has 15 residues. The CDR3 is CSAAGQGQILSEAFF. The CDR3 bases are TGCAGCGCCGCTGGACAGGGCCAAATTTTATCTGAAGCTTTCTTT.

This chain uses TRBV28 with TRBJ1-5; tentatively, D is TRBD1 (5 bases). Per germline, CDR1 MDHEN and CDR2 SYDVKM. This CDR3 has 14 residues. V shed 3 bases and J shed 3 bases, with 9 bases lying between them. The CDR3 DNA reads TGTGCCAGCAGTTTCGACAGAACCAATCAGCCCCAGCATTTT. Amino acids: CASSFDRTNQPQHF. The variable domain in full, with the rest retrieved from reference TRBV28 and TRBJ1-5, is DVKVTQSSRYLVKRTGEKVFLECVQDMDHENMFWYRQDPGLGLRLIYFSYDVKMKEKGDIPEGYSVSREKKERFSLILESASTNQTSMYLCASSFDRTNQPQHFGDGTRLSIL.

The V and J genes are TRBV27 and TRBJ2-7, with a weak D call TRBD2 (5 bases). Per the germline V gene, CDR1 is MNHEY and CDR2 is SMNVEV (reference sequence). The germline V and J ends were trimmed by 6 bases and 4 bases, with 13 bases remaining between them. This CDR3 comprises 13 residues. The CDR3 region is CASSLYPGYEQYF. DNA for the CDR3: TGTGCCAGCAGCCTCTATCCGGGGTACGAGCAGTACTTC.

The gene calls are TRBV5-3 and TRBJ1-1; perhaps TRBD1 as D (6 bases). TRBV5-3 carries the ORF label, with uncertain function. The CDR3 is 15 residues long. The V and J ends lost 4 bases and 2 bases respectively, with 15 bases between them. This CDR3 reads CARSPKTGTNTEAFF. The CDR3 DNA sequence: TGTGCCAGAAGCCCTAAAACCGGGACAAACACTGAAGCTTTCTTT.